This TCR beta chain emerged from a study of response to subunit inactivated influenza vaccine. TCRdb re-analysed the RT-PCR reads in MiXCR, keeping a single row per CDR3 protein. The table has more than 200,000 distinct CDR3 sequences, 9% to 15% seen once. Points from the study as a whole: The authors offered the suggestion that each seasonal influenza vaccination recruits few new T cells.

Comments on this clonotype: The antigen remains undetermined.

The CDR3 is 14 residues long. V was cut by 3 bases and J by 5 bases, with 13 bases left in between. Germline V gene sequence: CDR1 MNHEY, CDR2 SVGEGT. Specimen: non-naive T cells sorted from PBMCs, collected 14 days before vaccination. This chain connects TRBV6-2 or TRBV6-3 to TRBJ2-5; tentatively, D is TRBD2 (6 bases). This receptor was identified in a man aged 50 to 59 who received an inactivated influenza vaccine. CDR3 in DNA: TGTGCCAGCAGTTATCGGGCGGAGGGGGAGACCCAGTACTTC. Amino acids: CASSYRAEGETQYF.